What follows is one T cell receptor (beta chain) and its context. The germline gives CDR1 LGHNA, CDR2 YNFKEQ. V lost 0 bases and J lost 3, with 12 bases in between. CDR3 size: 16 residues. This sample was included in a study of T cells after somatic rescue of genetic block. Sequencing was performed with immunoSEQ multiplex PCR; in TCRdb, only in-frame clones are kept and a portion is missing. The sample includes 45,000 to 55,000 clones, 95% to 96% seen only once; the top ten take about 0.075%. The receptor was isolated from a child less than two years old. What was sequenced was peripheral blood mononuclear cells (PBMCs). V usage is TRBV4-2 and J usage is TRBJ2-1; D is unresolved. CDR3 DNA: TGTGCCAGCAGCCAAGACTGGCGCGAACGCTACAATGAGCAGTTCTTC. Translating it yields CASSQDWRERYNEQFF.